This T cell receptor (beta chain) was profiled in a study of T cell responses to AZD1222 COVID-19 vaccine. Trimming removed 4 bases from V and 0 bases from J, with 6 bases in between. The CDR3 runs to 14 residues. Germline V gives CDR1 MDHEN, CDR2 SYDVKM. Only in-frame clones appear in the TCRdb table, and some are missing; sequencing was by immunoSEQ multiplex PCR. The sample includes 150,000 to 180,000 clones, 90% of them seen just once. Samples with a second dose at about 4 or about 12 weeks were pooled together. The study's findings and limits: The donor cohort was predominantly white British with a female majority, and clonal diversity may have been underestimated.

Regarding this clone: Antigen specificity is unknown.

Sequenced material: peripheral blood, taken 28 days after the second AZD1222 dose. V usage is TRBV28 and J usage is TRBJ2-2; D might be TRBD1 (6 bases). This receptor was obtained from an adult who received the AZD1222 COVID-19 vaccine. In nucleotides, the CDR3 is TGTGCCAGCAGTTCAGGGGCGAACACCGGGGAGCTGTTTTTT. The encoded protein is CASSSGANTGELFF.